This T cell receptor (beta chain) comes out of a study of cytomegalovirus exposure and HLA in healthy donors. 60 Vbeta and 13 Jbeta primers were used in PCR. Libraries were prepared by immunoSEQ multiplex PCR; TCRdb keeps only in-frame clonotypes and omits some of them. Altogether fewer than 130,000 clones are present, about three quarters being singletons, with the ten largest covering around 3.2%. CDR3 length: 16 residues. Germline CDR1 and CDR2: SEHNR and FQNEAQ (reference sequence). V dropped 5 bases and J dropped 4; count of bases not matched to a gene: 6. J is TRBJ2-3 and V is TRBV7-9; 13 nucleotides align to TRBD2. Sequencing was done on a sample of PBMCs. The receptor was isolated from a woman in her sixties or seventies in good health and CMV-seropositive. The CDR3 sequence: CASSRRTSGSADTQYF. CDR3 DNA: TGTGCCAGCAGCAGACGGACTAGCGGGAGCGCAGATACGCAGTATTTT.